This TCR beta chain was found in a study of control samples from healthy donors and cancer patients. Deletions cut 7 bases from V and 7 bases from J, with 22 bases between. The CDR3 has 15 residues. Germline CDR1 is MNHEY and CDR2 is SVGAGI. TCRdb keeps only in-frame clones here, not all; method: immunoSEQ multiplex PCR. The profile shows fewer than 300,000 clones, roughly four fifths of them singletons. The sequence was obtained from a woman aged 55-70 years with lung cancer. The chain uses TRBV6-5 and TRBJ1-2; TRBD1 is a possible D gene (5 bases). Input material: PBMCs. In nucleotides, the CDR3 is TGTGCCAGCACCCACTCGGGGGGGTTTAGGATTGGCTACACCTTC. This codes for CASTHSGGFRIGYTF.